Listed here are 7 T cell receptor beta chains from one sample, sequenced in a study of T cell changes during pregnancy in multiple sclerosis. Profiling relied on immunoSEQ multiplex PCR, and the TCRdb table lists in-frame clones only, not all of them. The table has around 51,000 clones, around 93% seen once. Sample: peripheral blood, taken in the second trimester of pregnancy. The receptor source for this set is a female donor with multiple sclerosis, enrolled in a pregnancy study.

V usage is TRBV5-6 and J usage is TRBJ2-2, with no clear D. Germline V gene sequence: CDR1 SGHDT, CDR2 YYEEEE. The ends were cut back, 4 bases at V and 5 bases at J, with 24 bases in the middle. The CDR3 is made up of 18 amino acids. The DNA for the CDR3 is TGTGCCAGCAGCCCCACTAAACGGCGCCGAACGACGACCGGGGAGCTGTTTTTT. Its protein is CASSPTKRRRTTTGELFF.

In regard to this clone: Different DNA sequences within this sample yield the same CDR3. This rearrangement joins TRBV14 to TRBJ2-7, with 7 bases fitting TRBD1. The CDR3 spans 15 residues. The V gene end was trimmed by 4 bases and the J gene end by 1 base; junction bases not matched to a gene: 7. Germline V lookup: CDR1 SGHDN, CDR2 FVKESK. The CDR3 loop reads CASSPDRLRSYEQYF. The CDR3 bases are TGTGCCAGCAGCCCGGACAGGTTAAGATCCTACGAGCAGTACTTC.

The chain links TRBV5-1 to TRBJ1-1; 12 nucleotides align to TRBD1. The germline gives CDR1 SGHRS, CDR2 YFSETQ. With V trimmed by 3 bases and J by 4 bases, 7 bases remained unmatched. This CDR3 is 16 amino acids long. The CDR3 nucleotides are TGCGCCAGCAGCTCCGGGACAGGGGGCCGGGGCACTGAAGCTTTCTTT. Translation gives CASSSGTGGRGTEAFF.

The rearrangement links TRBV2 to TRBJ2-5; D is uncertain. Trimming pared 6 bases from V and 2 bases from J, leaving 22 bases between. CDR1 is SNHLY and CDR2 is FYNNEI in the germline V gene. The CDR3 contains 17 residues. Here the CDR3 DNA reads TGTGCCAGCAGCTCCGCGCTTCAAAACAGTTATCAAGAGACCCAGTACTTC. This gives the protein CASSSALQNSYQETQYF.

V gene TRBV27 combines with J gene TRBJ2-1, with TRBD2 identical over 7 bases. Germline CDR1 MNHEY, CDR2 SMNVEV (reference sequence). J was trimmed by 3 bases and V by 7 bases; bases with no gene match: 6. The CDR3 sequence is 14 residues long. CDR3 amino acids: CASMPGTNYNEQFF. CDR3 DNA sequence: TGTGCCAGCATGCCCGGGACTAACTACAATGAGCAGTTCTTC.

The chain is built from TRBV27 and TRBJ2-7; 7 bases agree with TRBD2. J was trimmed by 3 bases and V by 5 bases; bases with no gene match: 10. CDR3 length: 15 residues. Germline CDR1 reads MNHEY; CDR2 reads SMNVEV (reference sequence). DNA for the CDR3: TGTGCCAGCAGTCTGTCAACCGGGAGGTTCTACGAGCAGTACTTC. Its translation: CASSLSTGRFYEQYF.

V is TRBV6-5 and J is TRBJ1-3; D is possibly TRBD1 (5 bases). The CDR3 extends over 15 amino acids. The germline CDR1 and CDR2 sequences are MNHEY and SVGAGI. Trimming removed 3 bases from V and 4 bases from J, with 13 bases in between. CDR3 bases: TGTGCCAGCAGTTATCAGGGTACGACCGGAAACACCATATATTTT. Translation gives CASSYQGTTGNTIYF.